This record concerns one T cell receptor (beta chain) sequence. CDR3 length equals 15 residues. V was shortened by 4 bases and J by 11 bases, with 23 bases between the two germline ends. From germline, CDR1 is SGHTA and CDR2 FQGNSA. Caucasian, healthy and from Russia, the donors were aged between 6 and 90. The data originate from a study of blood T cells in healthy people across ages. Next came a second PCR, run for about 6 to 11 cycles, which used a sample-barcoded 5' primer along with a J-beta primer mix. Each cDNA molecule carried a tag from a template-switch adaptor that contained 12 random nucleotides. TCRdb used MiXCR to reprocess the 5' RACE reads, holding one entry per CDR3 protein. The sample consists of approximately 730,000 distinct CDR3 sequences, less than 70% of them appearing once.

What was sequenced was blood. The TCR originated in an elderly man in good health. The rearrangement uses TRBV7-2 and TRBJ2-5; perhaps TRBD1 as D (7 bases). CDR3 nucleotides: TGTGCCAGCAGCTCCGGACAGGCGGGGTACAATGAGCAGTACTTC. This sequence encodes CASSSGQAGYNEQYF.